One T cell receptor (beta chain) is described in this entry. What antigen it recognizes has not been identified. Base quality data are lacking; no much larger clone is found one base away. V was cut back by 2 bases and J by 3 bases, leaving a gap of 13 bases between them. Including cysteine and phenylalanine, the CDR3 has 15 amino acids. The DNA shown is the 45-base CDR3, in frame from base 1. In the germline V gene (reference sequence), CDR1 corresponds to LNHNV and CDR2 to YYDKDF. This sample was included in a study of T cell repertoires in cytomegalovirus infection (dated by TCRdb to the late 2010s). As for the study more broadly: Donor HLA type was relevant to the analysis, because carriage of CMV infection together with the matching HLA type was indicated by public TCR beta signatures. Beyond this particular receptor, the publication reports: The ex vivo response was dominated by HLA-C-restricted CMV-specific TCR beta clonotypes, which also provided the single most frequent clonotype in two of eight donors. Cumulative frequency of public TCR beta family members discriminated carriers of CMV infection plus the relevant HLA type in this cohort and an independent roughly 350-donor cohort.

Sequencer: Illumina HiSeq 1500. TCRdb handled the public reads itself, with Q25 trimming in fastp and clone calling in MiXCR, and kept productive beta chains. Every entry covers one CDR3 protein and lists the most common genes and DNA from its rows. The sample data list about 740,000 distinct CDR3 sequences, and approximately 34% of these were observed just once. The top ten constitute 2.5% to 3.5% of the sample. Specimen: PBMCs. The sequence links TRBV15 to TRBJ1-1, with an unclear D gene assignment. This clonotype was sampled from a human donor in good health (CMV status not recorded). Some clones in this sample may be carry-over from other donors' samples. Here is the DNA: TGTGCCACCAGCAGATCCGGCGAAGGTGACACTGAAGCTTTCTTT. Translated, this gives CATSRSGEGDTEAFF.